The 21 T cell receptor beta chains reported below all come from one sample, sequenced in a study of beta chain features in type 1 diabetes. General study findings and limits: Shorter TCRB CDR3s, moderately but significantly so, marked every one of the four CD4+ subsets in Type 1 diabetes patients.

These TCRs' antigens remain unknown. Expressed TCRB transcripts got sequenced, as all isolated RNA was reverse transcribed. The method was immunoSEQ multiplex PCR; TCRdb's version includes in-frame clones alone and lacks a portion of them. This repertoire shows 300,000 or so clones, around 9.3% found once; its top ten account for around 1%. The source material was central memory CD4+ T cells from blood. The receptor set was obtained from a man under 40 with type 1 diabetes.

Remarks on this clone: This CDR3 is also generated by other DNA sequences in the sample. The chain recombines TRBV6-6 with TRBJ1-2, with unresolved D. Trimming took 7 bases from V and 3 from J, leaving 6 bases between them. The CDR3 is 11 residues long. Germline lookup yields CDR1 MNHNY and CDR2 SVGAGI (reference sequence). The CDR3 DNA reads as TGTGCCAGCACGCTGGACTATGGCTACACCTTC. Translated, it gives CASTLDYGYTF.

The rearrangement joins TRBV18 to TRBJ2-7, with D possibly being TRBD2 (5 bases). Looked up from germline, CDR1 is KGHSH and CDR2 is LQKENI. Deletions cut 3 bases from V and 1 base from J, with 7 bases between. The length of the CDR3 is 13 residues. In nucleotides, the CDR3 is TGTGCCAGCTCACCTCGGGGTTCCTACGAGCAGTACTTC. Amino acid sequence: CASSPRGSYEQYF.

The chain combines TRBV7-8 with TRBJ1-6; D possibly corresponds to TRBD1 (6 bases). Germline-derived CDR1 and CDR2 are SGHVS and FQNEAQ. Trimming pared 6 bases from V and 7 bases from J, leaving 16 bases between. This CDR3 has 15 amino acids. CDR3 DNA sequence: TGTGCCAGCAGTAGAGTGGGGGGCATAAATTCACCCCTCCACTTT. This encodes CASSRVGGINSPLHF.

This clone was found a few times. V usage is TRBV27 and J usage is TRBJ2-1; TRBD1 aligns across 9 bases. CDR3 length: 15 amino acids. Trimming removed 6 bases from V and 7 bases from J; junction bases left unmatched: 10. Per germline, CDR1 MNHEY and CDR2 SMNVEV (reference sequence). The CDR3 nucleotides are TGTGCCAGCAGCTCGACGGGACAGGGATTGAATGAGCAGTTCTTC. This gives the protein CASSSTGQGLNEQFF.

The chain joins TRBV5-6 to TRBJ1-2, with D perhaps TRBD1 (6 bases). CDR1 is SGHDT, CDR2 YYEEEE, per germline. Deletions cut 4 bases from V and 6 bases from J, with 25 bases between. This CDR3 spans 17 amino acids. The CDR3 region is CASSTPALISGEDGYTF. The CDR3 DNA sequence: TGTGCCAGCAGCACACCCGCCCTTATTTCAGGGGAAGATGGCTACACCTTC.

This clone was seen a handful of times. The sample has other DNA sequences that encode this CDR3 too. This chain links TRBV6-5 with TRBJ1-2; TRBD1 matches 9 bases. Per germline, CDR1 MNHEY and CDR2 SVGAGI. The CDR3 consists of 13 residues. Trimming at V came to 6 bases and at J to 7 bases, leaving 6 bases not matched to a gene. The DNA for the CDR3 is TGTGCCAGCAGATTACAGGGGGCGGGTGGCTACACCTTC. This translates into CASRLQGAGGYTF.

The V gene is TRBV7-2, the J gene TRBJ2-3; D might be TRBD1 (6 bases). CDR3 size: 16 residues. CDR1 SGHTA and CDR2 FQGNSA come from the germline V gene. The ends were cut back, 1 base at V and 4 bases at J, with 15 bases in the middle. In DNA, the CDR3 is TGTGCCAGCAGCTTAGTGCAGGGGAGCGTCTCAGATACGCAGTATTTT. Translation gives CASSLVQGSVSDTQYF.

The chain recombines TRBV5-1 with TRBJ2-3; TRBD2 agrees at 11 bases. The ends lost 7 bases at V and 4 bases at J; junction bases unmatched: 8. The CDR3 sequence is 15 residues long. Germline CDR1 SGHRS, CDR2 YFSETQ. The DNA for the CDR3 is TGCGCCAGCCGCCTGGGACTAGCGGACCCAGATACGCAGTATTTT. Protein: CASRLGLADPDTQYF.

The sample holds a few counts of this clone. J is TRBJ1-5 and V is TRBV28; D is unresolved. Germline CDR1 MDHEN, CDR2 SYDVKM. CDR3 length: 11 residues. Deletions cut 8 bases from V and 7 bases from J, with 9 bases between. CDR3 sequence: CASYREQPQHF. CDR3 DNA: TGTGCCAGCTATAGGGAACAGCCCCAGCATTTT.

The rearrangement uses TRBV5-4 and TRBJ2-7; 7 bases are shared with TRBD2. The CDR3 totals 14 residues. J gave up 2 bases and V 0 bases, and 2 bases lay outside the gene matches. Germline assignment: CDR1 SGHNT and CDR2 YYREEE (reference sequence). Here the CDR3 reads CASSLAGGTYEQYF. The CDR3 nucleotides read TGTGCCAGCAGCTTGGCGGGAGGAACCTACGAGCAGTACTTC.

This clone was counted between two and nine times. The chain has TRBV30 and TRBJ1-4; D remains unclear. V dropped 1 base and J dropped 8 bases, with 11 bases sitting between them. CDR1 is GTSNPN and CDR2 is SVGIG in the germline V gene (reference sequence). CDR3 length: 13 residues. The chain's CDR3 is CAWSAYGKEKLFF. The CDR3 DNA reads as TGTGCCTGGAGTGCGTACGGCAAGGAAAAACTGTTTTTT.

This clone was seen more than once but under ten times. The chain employs TRBV7-2 and TRBJ2-1; D gene ambiguous. The V end was cut by 5 bases, the J end by 5 bases, with 10 bases between. This CDR3 comprises 13 residues. Germline V CDR1 and CDR2: SGHTA, FQGNSA. The CDR3 coding sequence is TGTGCCAGCAGCCCCGGGCCCAACAATGAGCAGTTCTTC. Residues: CASSPGPNNEQFF.

This chain connects TRBV5-1 to TRBJ1-1; no definite D call. The CDR3 runs 14 residues. CDR1 is SGHRS, CDR2 YFSETQ, per germline. Trimming stripped 4 bases from V and 3 bases from J, with 13 bases between. The CDR3 DNA follows: TGCGCCAGCAGCCCACGCCTGAGGGACACTGAAGCTTTCTTT. Translated: CASSPRLRDTEAFF.

This clone has just a few counts. V and J are TRBV6-6 and TRBJ2-3; D may be TRBD1 (5 bases). Between the trimmed V and J ends, which lost 6 bases and 3 bases, there was a span of 19 bases. This CDR3 has 16 amino acids. Germline V gene lookup returns CDR1 MNHNY and CDR2 SVGAGI (reference sequence). The CDR3 region is CASRGTGTGTTDTQYF. CDR3 bases: TGTGCCAGCAGAGGCACAGGAACTGGAACTACAGATACGCAGTATTTT.

V usage is TRBV5-4 and J usage is TRBJ2-2; D is possibly TRBD1 (5 bases). Germline loops: CDR1 SGHNT, CDR2 YYREEE (reference sequence). This CDR3 spans 15 amino acids. Trimming cost V 5 bases and J 0 bases, with 11 bases left between them. CDR3 in amino acids: CASSLLGPNTGELFF. CDR3 coding DNA: TGTGCCAGCAGTCTCTTGGGGCCGAACACCGGGGAGCTGTTTTTT.

In this sample, this clone turned up a few times. The CDR3 bases are TGTGCCAGCAGCTTAGCGCCTAGCGGGGCCTACAATGAGCAGTTCTTC. This translates into CASSLAPSGAYNEQFF. The chain uses TRBV7-6 and TRBJ2-1, with TRBD2 identical over 9 bases. The germline gives CDR1 SGHVS, CDR2 FNYEAQ. V shed 0 bases and J 2 bases; nucleotides not matched to a gene: 2. The CDR3 consists of 16 residues.

The CDR3 region is CASTPAGKGTEAFF. CDR3 sequence (DNA): TGTGCCAGCACCCCTGCAGGGAAGGGGACTGAAGCTTTCTTT. The J gene is TRBJ1-1, the V gene TRBV28; weak D call: TRBD1 (5 bases). V was clipped by 7 bases and J by 5 bases, with 17 bases between them. Germline V CDR1 and CDR2: MDHEN, SYDVKM. This CDR3 comprises 14 residues.

The CDR3 sequence is CSVERGPGGNEQFF. CDR3 nucleotides: TGCAGCGTTGAACGCGGGCCCGGCGGGAATGAGCAGTTCTTC. V and J are TRBV29-1 and TRBJ2-1; TRBD2 might be the D (5 bases). Looked up from germline, CDR1 is SQVTM and CDR2 is ANQGSEA. The CDR3 loop spans 14 amino acids. Trimming shortened V by 2 bases and J by 7 bases, and 15 bases separated the two germline ends.

The chain is built from TRBV29-1 and TRBJ2-3; TRBD1 is a possible D gene (6 bases). The germline V gene encodes CDR1 SQVTM and CDR2 ANQGSEA. The CDR3 length is 13 residues. Trimming cost V 6 bases and J 7 bases, with 17 bases left between them. The CDR3 sequence: CSVEQGAGNTQYF. CDR3 bases: TGCAGCGTAGAACAGGGCGCAGGGAATACGCAGTATTTT.

The V gene is TRBV2, the J gene TRBJ1-5; the D gene is possibly TRBD1 (6 bases). The CDR3 is 15 residues long. Trimming removed 4 bases at V and 2 bases at J, with 12 bases between. The germline gives CDR1 SNHLY, CDR2 FYNNEI. This chain's CDR3 is CASSAGEGGNQPQHF. The CDR3 bases are TGTGCCAGCAGTGCAGGGGAAGGTGGCAATCAGCCCCAGCATTTT. The whole variable domain, filled in from reference TRBV2 and TRBJ1-5, reads EPEVTQTPSHQVTQMGQEVILRCVPISNHLYFYWYRQILGQKVEFLVSFYNNEISEKSEIFDDQFSVERPDGSNFTLKIRSTKLEDSAMYFCASSAGEGGNQPQHFGDGTRLSIL.

CDR3 sequence: CASSQGASGSSTDTQYF. DNA for the CDR3: TGCGCCAGCAGCCAAGGTGCTAGCGGGTCTAGCACAGATACGCAGTATTTT. The J gene is TRBJ2-3, the V gene TRBV4-3, with 8 bases that match TRBD2. This CDR3 has 17 amino acids. CDR1 is LGHNA, CDR2 YSLEER, per germline. Trimming at V came to 1 base and at J to 0 bases, leaving 6 bases not matched to a gene.